This T cell receptor (beta chain) was profiled in a study of T cell repertoires in cytomegalovirus infection (dated by TCRdb to between 2018 and 2020). Regarding the research as a whole: The peptide stimulations were aimed at well-studied HLA-B-restricted epitopes as well as recently identified HLA-C-restricted CMV epitopes, whose presentation resists viral immunomodulation. Donor HLA type was relevant to the analysis, as public TCR beta signatures indicated carriage of CMV infection together with the matching HLA type.

Deletion took 4 bases off V and 9 bases off J, with a span of 19 bases between the germline ends. The germline V gene specifies SGHTA as CDR1 and FQGNSA as CDR2. The CDR3, cysteine through phenylalanine, is 15 amino acids long. This entry keeps only the CDR3 DNA: 45 bases, framed from base 1. Interpreted using the paper, the treatment or condition label stands for: in vitro stimulation with specific CMV peptide epitopes to enrich CMV-specific T cells. Beyond this particular receptor, the publication reports: Cumulative frequency of public TCR beta family members discriminated carriers of CMV infection plus the relevant HLA type in this cohort and an independent approximately 370-donor cohort. In the ex vivo response, HLA-C-restricted CMV-specific TCR beta clonotypes were dominant, and in two of eight donors the single most frequent clonotype came from this HLA-C-restricted group.

The listed sequencing device is Illumina HiSeq 1500. TCRdb passed the public sequencing reads through fastp at Q25 and MiXCR, retaining productive beta sequences. Rows matching on CDR3 protein sequence are summarized as one entry with the most common DNA and genes. The sample table shows approximately 600,000 distinct CDR3 sequences, and 35% to 50% are seen once. Of the sample, around 48% is held by the ten largest clones. With regard to this clonotype: Its antigen target is currently unknown. Qualities for individual bases were not recorded, and no much larger clone is one base off.

Material: cultured PBMCs, obtained from culture after CMV antigen stimulation. The TCR was taken from a human donor in good health (CMV status not recorded). Some clones in this sample may be carry-over from other donors' samples. The V and J segments used are TRBV7-2 and TRBJ2-1; TRBD2 is a weak D gene call, 5 bases matching. The CDR3 region: CASSSDRGFSGEQFF. The nucleotide sequence reads as follows: TGTGCCAGCAGCTCAGATAGAGGGTTCTCGGGTGAGCAGTTCTTC.